This T cell receptor (beta chain) was recorded in a study of early T cells in non-severe SARS-CoV-2 infection. In the study overall: From unsorted whole blood, bulk RNA was sequenced, and the chains remained unpaired. General study points: Matching results from VDJdb favored anti-spike CD8 responses, leaving private and CD4 specificities undetected.

Individual cDNA molecules received unique molecular identifiers during library preparation. MiXCR was run by TCRdb on the 5' RACE reads, yielding one entry per CDR3 protein. The sample holds about 55,000 distinct CDR3 sequences, less than 9.5% seen once. This clonotype occurred a few times. Its target is not known. The CDR3 consists of 15 residues. V was pared by 1 base and J by 4 bases, with 13 bases between. Germline lookup yields CDR1 SGHRS and CDR2 YFSETQ. V and J are TRBV5-1 and TRBJ2-3; D possibly corresponds to TRBD1 (5 bases). Sequencing used whole blood. The TCR sequence derives from an adult who was a healthcare worker with PCR-confirmed SARS-CoV-2 infection or an uninfected control (not recorded which). The CDR3 nucleotides are TGCGCCAGCAGCTTGTGGCAGGGAAAGGCAGATACGCAGTATTTT. It yields the protein CASSLWQGKADTQYF.